These 29 T cell receptor beta chains came from one sample sequenced in a study of PD-1 blockade in mismatch repair-deficient tumors. Repertoires were generated with immunoSEQ multiplex PCR, while TCRdb's copy carries only in-frame clones and drops some. Of approximately 100,000 clones in the sample, 70% to 85% are singletons; the top ten hold 6.3%. This sample comprised peripheral blood, obtained 30 to 36 weeks after starting pembrolizumab. Source of these receptors: an adult with mismatch repair-deficient cancer.

In its sample, this clone was seen once. The V and J genes are TRBV5-1 and TRBJ2-5; TRBD2 aligns across 13 bases. The CDR3 is 17 amino acids. With V trimmed by 4 bases and J by 11 bases, 17 bases remained unmatched. Germline loops: CDR1 SGHRS, CDR2 YFSETQ. DNA of the CDR3: TGCGCCAGCAGCCAGACTGGGACTAGCGGGGTTATCTCGTCACAGTACTTC. Residues: CASSQTGTSGVISSQYF.

The V and J genes are TRBV7-9 and TRBJ1-2, with 7 bases lining up with TRBD1. V dropped 4 bases and J dropped 4; count of bases not matched to a gene: 6. CDR3 size: 14 residues. CDR1 is SEHNR and CDR2 is FQNEAQ in the germline V gene (reference sequence). This CDR3 is CASSSRQGIYGYTF. The CDR3 DNA follows: TGTGCCAGCAGCTCACGACAGGGAATCTATGGCTACACCTTC.

This sequence joins TRBV29-1 and TRBJ2-5, with unresolved D. CDR3 length: 11 residues. CDR1 and CDR2 from the germline V gene are SQVTM and ANQGSEA. Trimming took off 1 base at V and 7 bases at J, with 7 bases between the two ends. The CDR3 protein is CSVEAYGTQYF. The CDR3 DNA reads as TGCAGCGTTGAAGCCTATGGGACCCAGTACTTC.

This clone was picked up one time. The rearrangement links TRBV10-3 to TRBJ2-1; TRBD1 aligns across 12 bases. Trimming at V came to 2 bases and at J to 6 bases, leaving 5 bases not matched to a gene. Germline CDR1 and CDR2: ENHRY and SYGVKD. CDR3 length equals 16 residues. The CDR3 nucleotides read TGTGCCATCAGTGAGGGGGGACAGGGGGCGCGCAATGAGCAGTTCTTC. Its protein product is CAISEGGQGARNEQFF.

The genes are TRBV29-1 and TRBJ2-1; weak D call: TRBD2 (7 bases). This CDR3 spans 13 amino acids. Trimming left V 6 bases short and J 8 bases short, with 17 bases between. CDR1 SQVTM and CDR2 ANQGSEA come from the germline V gene. The CDR3 is CSVNKGGVDEQFF. In nucleotides, the CDR3 is TGCAGCGTGAATAAGGGGGGGGTCGATGAGCAGTTCTTC.

The chain is built from TRBV11-3 and TRBJ2-3, with no clear D. The CDR3 loop spans 14 amino acids. Between the trimmed V and J ends, which lost 5 bases and 2 bases, there was a span of 11 bases. CDR1 SGHNT and CDR2 YENEEA come from the germline V gene. The CDR3 loop reads CASSAGAITDTQYF. DNA of the CDR3: TGTGCCAGCAGCGCCGGCGCTATCACAGATACGCAGTATTTT.

The chain joins TRBV27 to TRBJ1-2; weak D call: TRBD1 (5 bases). Trimming cost V 3 bases and J 6 bases, with 11 bases left between them. The CDR3 extends over 13 amino acids. CDR1 MNHEY and CDR2 SMNVEV come from the germline V gene (reference sequence). CDR3 coding DNA: TGTGCCAGCAGTTTGAGGGGAACCCATGGCTACACCTTC. This codes for CASSLRGTHGYTF.

The rearrangement joins TRBV28 to TRBJ2-2; TRBD1 agrees at 7 bases. Trimming took 4 bases from V and 0 from J; bases not matched to a gene: 2. This CDR3 has 15 amino acids. Germline CDR1 MDHEN, CDR2 SYDVKM. The CDR3 nucleotides are TGTGCCAGCAGTTCCGGGACAGCGAACACCGGGGAGCTGTTTTTT. It translates to CASSSGTANTGELFF.

This chain joins TRBV29-1 and TRBJ2-5; 7 bases align to TRBD1. Germline trimming cut 0 bases from V and 5 bases from J; bases unmatched to any gene: 12. The V gene's germline CDR1 is SQVTM and CDR2 ANQGSEA. The CDR3 has 16 amino acids. This CDR3 is CSVEDGRDRAGETQYF. DNA of the CDR3: TGCAGCGTTGAAGATGGACGAGACAGGGCTGGGGAGACCCAGTACTTC.

A single count supports this clone. The V call is TRBV9, the J call TRBJ2-3; TRBD2 agrees at 13 bases. The V segment lost 4 bases and the J segment 9 bases; nucleotides outside the gene matches: 8. The CDR3 spans 15 residues. Germline V lookup: CDR1 SGDLS, CDR2 YYNGEE. CDR3 DNA: TGTGCCAGCAGCCGGACTAGCGGGAGCCCAGGGACGCAGTATTTT. Protein sequence: CASSRTSGSPGTQYF.

The chain uses TRBV7-6 and TRBJ1-5, with TRBD1 as a possible D gene (6 bases). The V gene lost 5 bases and the J gene lost 7 bases, with 15 bases spanning the gap. The CDR3 extends over 14 amino acids. CDR1 SGHVS and CDR2 FNYEAQ come from the germline V gene. The CDR3 DNA reads TGTGCCAGCAGCCCAGGGGCGCTGACACAGCCCCAGCATTTT. It translates to CASSPGALTQPQHF.

This clone occurred a few times. DNA for the CDR3: TGTGCCAGCAGCCTAGCGGGAGTATCCTACAATGAGCAGTTCTTC. It translates to CASSLAGVSYNEQFF. The chain combines TRBV28 with TRBJ2-1; the match to TRBD2 covers 10 bases. Per the germline V gene, CDR1 is MDHEN and CDR2 is SYDVKM. With 6 bases clipped from V and 1 base from J, the junction kept 3 bases outside the gene matches. CDR3 length: 15 amino acids.

The chain recombines TRBV7-9 with TRBJ2-7; D not certain. This CDR3 region has 13 residues. Looked up from germline, CDR1 is SEHNR and CDR2 is FQNEAQ (reference sequence). V lost 4 bases and J 6 bases, leaving 13 bases between the germline ends. The CDR3 DNA reads TGTGCCAGCAGCTCGCGGTACGGGCCCGAGCAGTACTTC. Translating gives CASSSRYGPEQYF. Filled out from reference TRBV7-9 and TRBJ2-7, the complete variable domain reads DTGVSQNPRHKITKRGQNVTFRCDPISEHNRLYWYRQTLGQGPEFLTYFQNEAQLEKSRLLSDRFSAERPKGSFSTLEIQRTEQGDSAMYLCASSSRYGPEQYFGPGTRLTVT.

V and J are TRBV20-1 and TRBJ1-1; no clear D. The CDR3 loop spans 11 amino acids. Deletions cut 6 bases from V and 8 bases from J, with 13 bases between. Germline CDR1 reads DFQATT; CDR2 reads SNEGSKA (reference sequence). CDR3 nucleotide sequence: TGCAGTGCCAATCCGTCAGTAGAAGCTTTCTTT. Translated, it gives CSANPSVEAFF.

The V and J genes are TRBV11-2 and TRBJ1-1; 7 bases align to TRBD1. The germline CDR1 and CDR2 sequences are SGHAT and FQNNGV. The CDR3 is 16 amino acids. V dropped 0 bases and J dropped 0; count of bases not matched to a gene: 4. In DNA, the CDR3 is TGTGCCAGCAGCTTAGAAAGGGGGCTCCTGAACACTGAAGCTTTCTTT. It translates to CASSLERGLLNTEAFF. Filled out from reference TRBV11-2 and TRBJ1-1, the complete variable domain reads EAGVAQSPRYKIIEKRQSVAFWCNPISGHATLYWYQQILGQGPKLLIQFQNNGVVDDSQLPKDRFSAERLKGVDSTLKIQPAKLEDSAVYLCASSLERGLLNTEAFFGQGTRLTVV.

This chain connects TRBV14 to TRBJ2-7; 7 nucleotides align to TRBD1. Germline CDR1 reads SGHDN; CDR2 reads FVKESK. This CDR3 contains 13 residues. V dropped 6 bases and J dropped 6; count of bases not matched to a gene: 8. CDR3 sequence reads: CASREQGLLEQYF. In nucleotides, the CDR3 is TGTGCCAGCAGAGAACAGGGGCTCCTCGAGCAGTACTTC.

The J gene is TRBJ1-4, the V gene TRBV4-3, with D hard to call. V was clipped by 4 bases and J by 0 bases, with 9 bases between them. The germline V gene has CDR1 LGHNA and CDR2 YSLEER. This CDR3 region has 15 residues. CDR3 protein: CASSLILATNEKLFF. CDR3 nucleotides: TGCGCCAGCAGCCTTATCCTCGCAACTAATGAAAAACTGTTTTTT.

The genes are TRBV5-6 and TRBJ2-3; no clear D. The CDR3 runs 16 residues. Germline V gene data show CDR1 as SGHDT and CDR2 as YYEEEE. With 3 bases removed from V and 0 bases from J, the gap between germline ends came to 14 bases. In DNA form, the CDR3 reads TGTGCCAGCAGCTCCTTGACTTCGCCTAGCACAGATACGCAGTATTTT. This translates into CASSSLTSPSTDTQYF.

The chain has TRBV4-2 and TRBJ2-7, with 9 bases matching TRBD2. V dropped 0 bases and J dropped 2; count of bases not matched to a gene: 17. CDR1 and CDR2 from the germline V gene are LGHNA and YNFKEQ. The length of the CDR3 is 20 residues. This CDR3 reads CASSQEIGFPALAGTYEQYF. The CDR3 DNA reads TGTGCCAGCAGCCAAGAAATAGGGTTCCCCGCCCTAGCGGGAACCTACGAGCAGTACTTC.

The V call is TRBV5-1, the J call TRBJ2-1; D may be TRBD2 (6 bases). The CDR3 loop spans 18 amino acids. V was clipped by 1 base and J by 8 bases, with 25 bases between them. CDR1 is SGHRS, CDR2 YFSETQ, per germline. CDR3 in amino acids: CASSLFELSGDTLDEQFF. Written as DNA, the CDR3 is TGCGCCAGCAGCTTGTTTGAGTTGTCGGGAGATACGTTGGATGAGCAGTTCTTC. Drawing the rest from reference TRBV5-1 and TRBJ2-1, the complete variable domain is KAGVTQTPRYLIKTRGQQVTLSCSPISGHRSVSWYQQTPGQGLQFLFEYFSETQRNKGNFPGRFSGRQFSNSRSEMNVSTLELGDSALYLCASSLFELSGDTLDEQFFGPGTRLTVL.

V usage is TRBV7-2 and J usage is TRBJ2-5; D is unresolved. The V end was cut by 5 bases, the J end by 1 base, with 17 bases between. The length of the CDR3 is 16 residues. Looked up from germline, CDR1 is SGHTA and CDR2 is FQGNSA. CDR3 nucleotide sequence: TGTGCCAGCAGCGCCAACCGGGCCGGTGGCCAAGAGACCCAGTACTTC. Translation: CASSANRAGGQETQYF.

This chain links TRBV11-3 with TRBJ1-1, with unresolved D. The germline CDR1 and CDR2 sequences are SGHNT and YENEEA. The CDR3 length is 12 residues. The V end was cut by 3 bases, the J end by 7 bases, with 9 bases between. The CDR3 is CASSFSGFEAFF. The CDR3 DNA reads TGTGCCAGCAGCTTCTCCGGCTTTGAAGCTTTCTTT.

The chain links TRBV6-5 to TRBJ1-4; the D gene is possibly TRBD1 (5 bases). The CDR3 extends over 12 amino acids. The ends were cut back, 4 bases at V and 13 bases at J, with 13 bases in the middle. Germline V gene sequence: CDR1 MNHEY, CDR2 SVGAGI. Here the CDR3 reads CASSSRDQRLFF. In nucleotides, the CDR3 is TGTGCCAGCAGTTCCCGGGACCAAAGACTGTTTTTT.

The chain uses TRBV6-5 and TRBJ2-2, with 7 bases fitting TRBD2. V lost 4 bases to trimming and J lost 6 bases; unmatched junction nucleotides: 5. Germline CDR1 reads MNHEY; CDR2 reads SVGAGI. This CDR3 region has 14 residues. The CDR3 loop reads CASSWGRAAGELFF. As DNA, the CDR3 is TGTGCCAGCAGTTGGGGGAGGGCTGCCGGGGAGCTGTTTTTT.

As concerns this clone: This sample also contains other DNA sequences that code for the same CDR3. This sequence joins TRBV5-6 and TRBJ1-3; D uncertain. Deletions cut 0 bases from V and 1 base from J, with 5 bases between. The CDR3 is made up of 14 amino acids. Germline V gene sequence: CDR1 SGHDT, CDR2 YYEEEE. The CDR3 region has the DNA TGTGCCAGCAGCTTGGTTGGGTCTGGAAACACCATATATTTT. Amino acids: CASSLVGSGNTIYF. Combining the CDR3 with reference TRBV5-6 and TRBJ1-3 gives the whole variable domain DAGVTQSPTHLIKTRGQQVTLRCSPKSGHDTVSWYQQALGQGPQFIFQYYEEEERQRGNFPDRFSGHQFPNYSSELNVNALLLGDSALYLCASSLVGSGNTIYFGEGSWLTVV.

The chain links TRBV11-2 to TRBJ2-3; TRBD2 agrees at 12 bases. Germline lookup yields CDR1 SGHAT and CDR2 FQNNGV. V lost 5 bases and J lost 4; bases outside the gene matches: 4. The CDR3 has 15 amino acids. CDR3 DNA sequence: TGTGCCAGCAGCCTAGCGGGAGGGAGCTCAGATACGCAGTATTTT. This sequence encodes CASSLAGGSSDTQYF.

The chain recombines TRBV7-3 with TRBJ1-1, with 7 bases matching TRBD1. This CDR3 has 15 residues. Germline lookup yields CDR1 SGHTA and CDR2 FQGTGA. The V segment lost 6 bases and the J segment 0 bases; nucleotides outside the gene matches: 7. This CDR3 is CASRATQGLNTEAFF. The CDR3 bases are TGTGCCAGCAGAGCCACACAGGGGCTGAACACTGAAGCTTTCTTT. Using reference TRBV7-3 and TRBJ1-1 for the parts outside the CDR3, the full variable domain is GAGVSQTPSNKVTEKGKYVELRCDPISGHTALYWYRQSLGQGPEFLIYFQGTGAADDSGLPNDRFFAVRPEGSVSTLKIQRTERGDSAVYLCASRATQGLNTEAFFGQGTRLTVV.

V is TRBV6-5 and J is TRBJ2-3, with D possibly TRBD1 on 5 matching bases. The CDR3 is made up of 16 amino acids. Germline V CDR1 and CDR2: MNHEY, SVGAGI. Trimming stripped 0 bases from V and 0 bases from J, with 10 bases between. The CDR3: CASSYSQGHSTDTQYF. The CDR3 DNA is TGTGCCAGCAGTTACTCCCAGGGCCATAGCACAGATACGCAGTATTTT.

This clone was found once. The chain links TRBV28 to TRBJ1-1; D gene uncertain. Germline values: CDR1 MDHEN, CDR2 SYDVKM. Trimming shortened V by 2 bases and J by 7 bases, and 11 bases separated the two germline ends. The CDR3 is 13 amino acids. As DNA, the CDR3 is TGTGCCAGCAGTTTACAACTAGCTAATGAAGCTTTCTTT. This gives the protein CASSLQLANEAFF. The full variable domain, with the rest looked up from reference TRBV28 and TRBJ1-1, is DVKVTQSSRYLVKRTGEKVFLECVQDMDHENMFWYRQDPGLGLRLIYFSYDVKMKEKGDIPEGYSVSREKKERFSLILESASTNQTSMYLCASSLQLANEAFFGQGTRLTVV.